This T cell receptor beta chain emerged from a study of blood T cell repertoires in COVID-19. Background on the study: The study drew acute and convalescent COVID-19 samples from the United States, Italy and Spain. Sources were T cells, B-cell-depleted T cells, or PBMCs; the material itself was cDNA or gDNA.

CDR1 is SGHNT and CDR2 is YENEEA in the germline V gene. CDR3 length equals 14 residues. V was clipped by 6 bases and J by 6 bases; unmatched bases: 6. Original processing notes: The authors estimated nucleated cell counts from reference gene primer amplification. Produced via immunoSEQ multiplex PCR; TCRdb's table is partial and in-frame only. V and J calls and clone size are as listed in that table; D and trimming were resolved from the DNA. The sample yields 120,000 or so clones, around four fifths seen once. This chain links TRBV11-3 with TRBJ1-5; 9 nucleotides agree with TRBD1. The sequence derives from a man aged 55-75 years with acute or convalescent COVID-19. What was sequenced was peripheral blood. This CDR3 is CASSHTGGLQPQHF. CDR3 bases: TGTGCCAGCAGTCATACAGGGGGCCTTCAGCCCCAGCATTTT.